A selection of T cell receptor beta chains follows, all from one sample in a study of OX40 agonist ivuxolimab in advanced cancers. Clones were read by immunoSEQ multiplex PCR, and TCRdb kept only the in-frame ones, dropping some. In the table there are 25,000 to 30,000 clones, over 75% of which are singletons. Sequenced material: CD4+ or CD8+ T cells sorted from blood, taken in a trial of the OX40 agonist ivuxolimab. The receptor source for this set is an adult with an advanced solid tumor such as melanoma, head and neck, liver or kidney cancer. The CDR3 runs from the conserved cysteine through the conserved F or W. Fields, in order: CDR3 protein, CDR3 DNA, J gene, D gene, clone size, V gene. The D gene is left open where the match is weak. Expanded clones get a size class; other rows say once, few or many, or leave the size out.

CATSRERGGQRLATNTGELFF	TGTGCCACCAGCAGAGAGCGCGGAGGCCAACGACTAGCGACGAACACCGGGGAGCTGTTTTTT	TRBJ2-2	TRBD2	-	TRBV15
CASSQDLLGNYNEQFF	TGTGCCAGCAGCCAAGATCTCTTAGGGAACTACAATGAGCAGTTCTTC	TRBJ2-1	-	-	TRBV14
CASSYGDMVGYTF	TGTGCCAGCAGTTACGGGGACATGGTCGGCTACACCTTC	TRBJ1-2	-	-	TRBV6-5
CASMQGPETGELFF	TGTGCCAGTATGCAGGGGCCCGAGACCGGGGAGCTGTTTTTT	TRBJ2-2	-	-	TRBV19
CASSPRDFTDTQYF	TGTGCCAGCAGCCCCCGGGACTTCACAGATACGCAGTATTTT	TRBJ2-3	-	once	TRBV9
CASSPPGSLRGNEKLFF	TGTGCCAGCAGCCCCCCGGGGAGTTTAAGGGGTAATGAAAAACTGTTTTTT	TRBJ1-4	-	-	TRBV4-2
CASSEYRSWNSPLHF	TGTGCCAGCAGTGAGTACCGCTCATGGAATTCACCCCTCCACTTT	TRBJ1-6	-	-	TRBV2
CASSWGPGQGTDTQYF	TGTGCCAGCAGCTGGGGACCGGGACAGGGGACAGATACGCAGTATTTT	TRBJ2-3	TRBD1	-	TRBV7-9
CASSLWGRRINQPQHF	TGTGCCAGCAGTTTATGGGGGAGGCGGATCAATCAGCCCCAGCATTTT	TRBJ1-5	-	-	TRBV27
CASSVTGGYEQYF	TGTGCCAGCAGCGTGACAGGGGGGTACGAGCAGTACTTC	TRBJ2-7	TRBD1	-	TRBV9
CASSEVGTARGFNF	TGTGCCAGCAGTGAAGTCGGTACGGCCCGGGGGTTTAACTTC	TRBJ2-5	-	-	TRBV6-1
CASSLIDRRNLDEKLFF	TGTGCCAGCAGCCTGATAGACAGGCGGAACTTGGATGAAAAACTGTTTTTT	TRBJ1-4	-	-	TRBV4-2
CASSGTSSEQFF	TGTGCCAGCAGCGGGACTAGCAGTGAGCAGTTCTTC	TRBJ2-1	TRBD2	-	TRBV7-9
CASRYTSPNTEAFF	TGTGCCAGCAGATACACCTCCCCGAACACTGAAGCTTTCTTT	TRBJ1-1	-	once	TRBV28
CASSSRTGDLYSNQPQHF	TGTGCCAGCAGTTCGCGGACAGGGGACCTATATAGCAATCAGCCCCAGCATTTT	TRBJ1-5	TRBD1	-	TRBV6-7
CASLAASYEQYF	TGTGCCAGCCTAGCGGCCTCCTACGAGCAGTACTTC	TRBJ2-7	TRBD2	-	TRBV28
CAISGELGDTEAFF	TGTGCCATCAGTGGGGAGTTAGGGGACACTGAAGCTTTCTTT	TRBJ1-1	-	medium-sized	TRBV10-3
CASRQHLGLAGYEQYF	TGTGCCAGCAGGCAGCACTTGGGACTAGCGGGCTACGAGCAGTACTTC	TRBJ2-7	TRBD2	once	TRBV27
CASSVQGLALFDEQYF	TGTGCCAGCAGCGTGCAGGGACTAGCTTTATTCGACGAGCAGTACTTC	TRBJ2-7	TRBD2	once	TRBV9
CAAGAPSGSGDEQFF	TGCGCCGCCGGGGCCCCTAGCGGGAGTGGGGATGAGCAGTTCTTC	TRBJ2-1	TRBD2	-	TRBV5-1
CASSSAGGPDEQYF	TGTGCCAGCAGCTCCGCGGGAGGGCCTGACGAGCAGTACTTC	TRBJ2-7	TRBD2	once	TRBV7-9
CASSQDGGGVEETQYF	TGCGCCAGCAGCCAAGATGGTGGGGGAGTGGAAGAGACCCAGTACTTC	TRBJ2-5	-	-	TRBV4-3
CASSPNRGLGEKLFF	TGTGCCAGTAGTCCCAACCGGGGGCTTGGTGAAAAACTGTTTTTT	TRBJ1-4	-	-	TRBV19
CASSSRTSGSYNEQFF	TGTGCCAGCAGCTCTCGGACTAGCGGGAGCTACAATGAGCAGTTCTTC	TRBJ2-1	TRBD2	-	TRBV11-3
CASSQDGPWSYQETQYF	TGTGCCAGCAGCCAAGATGGCCCGTGGAGCTACCAAGAGACCCAGTACTTC	TRBJ2-5	-	-	TRBV4-2
CASSYSRDSLTPLTDTQYF	TGTGCCAGCAGTTACTCCCGGGACAGCCTTACCCCCTTGACAGATACGCAGTATTTT	TRBJ2-3	TRBD1	-	TRBV28
CASSEGGPEAFF	TGTGCCAGCTCCGAGGGGGGGCCTGAAGCTTTCTTT	TRBJ1-1	-	-	TRBV18
CASSSIGLADYNEQFF	TGTGCCAGCAGCTCAATTGGACTAGCGGACTACAATGAGCAGTTCTTC	TRBJ2-1	TRBD2	few	TRBV5-4
CASSYSLAGGWYEQYF	TGTGCCAGCAGTTACTCGCTAGCGGGAGGGTGGTACGAGCAGTACTTC	TRBJ2-7	TRBD2	-	TRBV6-5
CASSLAVGTYEQYF	TGTGCCAGCAGCTTAGCGGTGGGAACCTACGAGCAGTACTTC	TRBJ2-7	-	-	TRBV7-8
CASSPVGRDTDTQYF	TGTGCCAGCAGCCCAGTTGGGCGGGACACAGATACGCAGTATTTT	TRBJ2-3	-	once	TRBV7-8
CASSLSMNTEAFF	TGTGCCAGCAGTTTAAGCATGAACACTGAAGCTTTCTTT	TRBJ1-1	-	-	TRBV27
CASSLETHYEQYF	TGTGCCAGCAGCTTAGAGACCCATTACGAGCAGTACTTC	TRBJ2-7	-	-	TRBV13
CASSFVHGTEAFF	TGTGCCAGCAGCTTTGTCCACGGCACTGAAGCTTTCTTT	TRBJ1-1	-	-	TRBV11-2
CASSHIAGGPDTQYF	TGTGCCAGCAGTCATATAGCGGGAGGGCCGGATACGCAGTATTTT	TRBJ2-3	TRBD2	-	TRBV2
CASSLTYSGRPDTQYF	TGTGCCAGCAGCTTAACCTATAGCGGGAGGCCAGATACGCAGTATTTT	TRBJ2-3	TRBD2	-	TRBV7-6
CAIPYSGRTEQFF	TGTGCCATTCCATATAGCGGGAGGACTGAGCAGTTCTTC	TRBJ2-1	TRBD2	-	TRBV13
CASKLAADSYEQYF	TGTGCCAGCAAGCTAGCAGCAGACTCCTACGAGCAGTACTTC	TRBJ2-7	-	-	TRBV27
CASSWGGGSSYEQYF	TGTGCCAGCAGCTGGGGAGGGGGAAGCTCCTACGAGCAGTACTTC	TRBJ2-7	-	-	TRBV5-4
CASSPSAKGEYF	TGTGCCAGCAGCCCCAGCGCGAAAGGGGAGTACTTC	TRBJ2-7	-	-	TRBV7-8
CASGPGLAAYTDTQYF	TGTGCTAGTGGCCCCGGACTAGCGGCATACACAGATACGCAGTATTTT	TRBJ2-3	TRBD2	-	TRBV12-5
CASSSIGTGELFF	TGTGCCAGCAGCTCAATAGGTACCGGGGAGCTGTTTTTT	TRBJ2-2	-	-	TRBV7-3
CASSGYEQYF	TGTGCCAGCAGTGGTTACGAGCAGTACTTC	TRBJ2-7	-	-	TRBV6-1
CASSRGGLFRDGYTF	TGTGCCAGCAGTAGGGGAGGGCTTTTTCGGGATGGCTACACCTTC	TRBJ1-2	-	-	TRBV6-5
CASSYSSGDANEKLFF	TGTGCCAGCAGCTATTCTTCAGGGGATGCTAATGAAAAACTGTTTTTT	TRBJ1-4	-	-	TRBV9
CASSWGKSYEQYF	TGTGCCAGCTCATGGGGAAAATCCTACGAGCAGTACTTC	TRBJ2-7	-	-	TRBV19
CAWSGGQGFDEQYF	TGTGCCTGGAGTGGAGGACAGGGGTTCGACGAGCAGTACTTC	TRBJ2-7	TRBD1	-	TRBV30
CASSLGQGFVYGYTF	TGTGCCAGTAGTCTGGGACAGGGTTTTGTCTATGGCTACACCTTC	TRBJ1-2	TRBD1	-	TRBV19
CASSLLADTDTQYF	TGTGCCAGCAGCCTGCTAGCGGACACAGATACGCAGTATTTT	TRBJ2-3	TRBD2	once	TRBV7-6
CASSLDGLAKNIQYF	TGTGCCAGCAGTTTGGACGGACTAGCCAAAAACATTCAGTACTTC	TRBJ2-4	-	-	TRBV27
CSVLSSESSYEQYF	TGCAGCGTCCTTAGCTCGGAAAGCTCCTACGAGCAGTACTTC	TRBJ2-7	-	medium-sized	TRBV29-1
CASSQDSPLSSYEQYF	TGTGCCAGCAGCCAAGATTCTCCACTGAGCTCCTACGAGCAGTACTTC	TRBJ2-7	-	-	TRBV4-2
CSALLAGAYEQYF	TGCAGCGCCCTACTAGCGGGAGCCTACGAGCAGTACTTC	TRBJ2-7	TRBD2	medium-sized	TRBV29-1
CASSFGRTYEQYF	TGTGCCAGCAGCTTCGGACGGACCTACGAGCAGTACTTC	TRBJ2-7	-	-	TRBV11-2
CASSPPWGMGTDTQYF	TGTGCCAGCAGCCCCCCGTGGGGAATGGGCACAGATACGCAGTATTTT	TRBJ2-3	-	-	TRBV7-8
CASSLGRDNYEQYF	TGTGCCAGCAGTCTCGGCCGGGACAACTACGAGCAGTACTTC	TRBJ2-7	-	once	TRBV6-5
CSAIFFSSQTSDEQYF	TGCAGCGCGATCTTCTTCTCATCTCAGACTAGCGACGAGCAGTACTTC	TRBJ2-7	TRBD2	-	TRBV29-1
CASRNTIDSNQPQHF	TGCGCCAGCCGAAACACAATTGATAGCAATCAGCCCCAGCATTTT	TRBJ1-5	-	large	TRBV5-1
CSQRGLALEQYF	TGCAGCCAAAGGGGACTAGCCCTCGAGCAGTACTTC	TRBJ2-7	TRBD2	-	TRBV29-1
CASRLGTWAVEQYF	TGTGCCAGTAGACTCGGGACCTGGGCGGTGGAGCAGTACTTC	TRBJ2-7	-	-	TRBV19